This is a list of T cell receptor beta chains from one sample in a study of read filtering for tumor transcriptome and immune sequencing. TCRdb re-called the reads with MiXCR, one entry per CDR3 protein. The data hold 100,000 to 150,000 distinct CDR3 sequences, with 13% observed a single time. The material sequenced was a population of CD138-negative cells sorted from bone marrow. The receptors shown here come from a donor over 35 with multiple myeloma. Both conserved end residues are part of each CDR3. Each record gives: V gene, clone size, J gene, D gene, CDR3 DNA, CDR3 protein. A D gene is named only where the DNA matches it firmly. Only some rows state a clone size, as once, few, many or a class for expanded clones.

V: TRBV5-6
size: many
J: TRBJ2-1
D: TRBD2
DNA: TGTGCCAGCAGCTTCTCTAGCGGGGCCAATGAGCAGTTCTTC
CDR3: CASSFSSGANEQFF

V: TRBV5-1
size: few
J: TRBJ2-7
D: NA
DNA: TGCGCCAGCAGCTTGACGCGGGGAAGAACCTACGAGCAGTACTTC
CDR3: CASSLTRGRTYEQYF

V: TRBV19
size: many
J: TRBJ1-4
D: NA
DNA: TGTGCCAGTAGTATTTCAGGAGGGGACGACGAAAAACTGTTTTTT
CDR3: CASSISGGDDEKLFF

V: TRBV19
size: many
J: TRBJ1-2
D: TRBD1
DNA: TGTGCCAGTAGTATGGGCGACAGGGACTTACCTGGCTACACCTTC
CDR3: CASSMGDRDLPGYTF

V: TRBV28
size: few
J: TRBJ1-5
D: TRBD1
DNA: TGTGCCAGCAACCCGAGACAGGGTGGGTTTAGACAGCCCCAGCATTTT
CDR3: CASNPRQGGFRQPQHF

V: TRBV6-2/TRBV6-3
size: many
J: TRBJ2-1
D: TRBD2
DNA: TGTGCCAGCAGTACCCCAGCGGGAGGGTTTAATGAGCAGTTCTTC
CDR3: CASSTPAGGFNEQFF

V: TRBV11-3
size: many
J: TRBJ2-7
D: NA
DNA: TGTGCCAGCAGCGCCGTGGTCAGGACCTACGAGCAGTACTTC
CDR3: CASSAVVRTYEQYF

V: TRBV12-3/TRBV12-4
size: many
J: TRBJ2-7
D: NA
DNA: TGTGCCAGCAGTTTGCCGGGCCCCGAGCAGTACTTC
CDR3: CASSLPGPEQYF

V: TRBV29-1
size: once
J: TRBJ2-2
D: NA
DNA: TGCAGCGTGACAGGAGGGCTTAACACCGGGGAGCTGTTTTTT
CDR3: CSVTGGLNTGELFF

V: TRBV20-1
size: many
J: TRBJ2-5
D: TRBD2
DNA: TGCAGTGCTGGGGGGATAGCGGGGGGCCAAGAGACCCAGTACTTC
CDR3: CSAGGIAGGQETQYF

V: TRBV7-2
size: many
J: TRBJ1-1
D: NA
DNA: TGTGCCAGCAGCTTATATCCGAGCACTGAAGCTTTCTTT
CDR3: CASSLYPSTEAFF

V: TRBV28
size: NA
J: TRBJ1-1
D: TRBD1
DNA: TGTGCCAGCAGTACTTTGGGGTTTGACAGGGACACTGAAGCTTTCTTT
CDR3: CASSTLGFDRDTEAFF

V: TRBV29-1
size: many
J: TRBJ1-1
D: NA
DNA: TGCAGCGTTGAATTCCCAGGGAGGCGTACTGAAGCTTTCTTT
CDR3: CSVEFPGRRTEAFF

V: TRBV29-1
size: many
J: TRBJ1-2
D: TRBD1
DNA: TGCAGCGTCTCGGACAGGGGCGGCGATGGCTACACCTTC
CDR3: CSVSDRGGDGYTF

V: TRBV7-2
size: many
J: TRBJ2-3
D: TRBD1
DNA: TGTGCCAGCAGCTTACAAAAGGGGGCTACAGATACGCAGTATTTT
CDR3: CASSLQKGATDTQYF

V: TRBV11-2
size: few
J: TRBJ2-7
D: TRBD2
DNA: TGTGCCAGCAGCTTAGGTCGACTAGCGGCCTCCTACGAGCAGTACTTC
CDR3: CASSLGRLAASYEQYF

V: TRBV11-2
size: many
J: TRBJ1-2
D: NA
DNA: TGTGCCAGCAGCCTTAGGACAGAAAGCTATGGCTACACCTTC
CDR3: CASSLRTESYGYTF

V: TRBV7-8
size: many
J: TRBJ2-5
D: TRBD1
DNA: TGTGCCAGCAGCCCGGGACAGCAAGAGACCCAGTACTTC
CDR3: CASSPGQQETQYF

V: TRBV5-1
size: many
J: TRBJ2-7
D: NA
DNA: TGCGCCAGCAGCCCCCAGGGGCTTAACGACGAGCAGTACTTC
CDR3: CASSPQGLNDEQYF

V: TRBV6-5
size: many
J: TRBJ2-5
D: TRBD2
DNA: TGTGCCAGCAGTCCCCGACTAGCAGAAGAGACCCAGTACTTC
CDR3: CASSPRLAEETQYF

V: TRBV12-3/TRBV12-4
size: NA
J: TRBJ1-5
D: NA
DNA: TGTGCCAGCAGTTTAGGGGGGGGGTATCGGCAGCCCCAGCATTTT
CDR3: CASSLGGGYRQPQHF

V: TRBV29-1
size: many
J: TRBJ2-1
D: TRBD2
DNA: TGCAGCGTATGGTTGGGAGGGAGGGGTGAGCAGTTCTTC
CDR3: CSVWLGGRGEQFF

V: TRBV28
size: many
J: TRBJ1-1
D: NA
DNA: TGTGCCAGCAGGGGTGGGAACACTGAAGCTTTCTTT
CDR3: CASRGGNTEAFF

V: TRBV5-1
size: many
J: TRBJ2-2
D: NA
DNA: TGCGCCAGCAGTTACGGGAGAACGAACACCGGGGAGCTGTTTTTT
CDR3: CASSYGRTNTGELFF

V: TRBV10-3
size: many
J: TRBJ2-1
D: NA
DNA: TGTGCCATTGCTAGGCCCTCGGGTGACAATGAGCAGTTCTTC
CDR3: CAIARPSGDNEQFF

V: TRBV2
size: many
J: TRBJ1-2
D: TRBD1
DNA: TGTGCCAGCAGTGGACAGGGGGCAATAGGCTACACCTTC
CDR3: CASSGQGAIGYTF

V: TRBV28
size: NA
J: TRBJ2-7
D: TRBD2
DNA: TGTGCCAGCAGGGGTTCCCCCGGGGCTAGCGGGGAAAGTTATTACGAGCAGTACTTC
CDR3: CASRGSPGASGESYYEQYF

V: TRBV29-1
size: many
J: TRBJ1-1
D: TRBD1
DNA: TGCAGCGTGATATCTCAGGGGGGGAACACTGAAGCTTTCTTT
CDR3: CSVISQGGNTEAFF

V: TRBV5-6
size: NA
J: TRBJ2-2
D: NA
DNA: TGTGCCAGCAGCTTGTTTGAGGGGCCGGGAACCGGGGAGCTGTTTTTT
CDR3: CASSLFEGPGTGELFF

V: TRBV7-9
size: many
J: TRBJ2-7
D: NA
DNA: TGTGCCAGCAGCCCTGACCTCTACGAGCAGTACTTC
CDR3: CASSPDLYEQYF

V: TRBV11-2
size: few
J: TRBJ2-3
D: NA
DNA: TGTGCCAGCAGCTCGACCACGCAGGGCACAGATACGCAGTATTTT
CDR3: CASSSTTQGTDTQYF

V: TRBV5-1
size: many
J: TRBJ2-1
D: NA
DNA: TGCGCCAGCAGCTTGGAAGCCGTCTCCATCGATGAGCAGTTCTTC
CDR3: CASSLEAVSIDEQFF

V: TRBV20-1
size: many
J: TRBJ2-7
D: NA
DNA: TGCAGTGCTCAGAAGGGCGGCCTCTCCTACGAGCAGTACTTC
CDR3: CSAQKGGLSYEQYF